The sequence of this T cell receptor beta chain was determined in a study of T cell repertoires in cytomegalovirus infection. Study observations and caveats: There were HLA-C-restricted CMV-specific TCR beta clonotypes dominating the ex vivo response.

V was clipped by 5 bases and J by 8 bases, with 10 bases between them. The CDR3 length is 12 residues. TCRdb fed the reads into MiXCR, producing one record per CDR3 protein. Of about 740,000 distinct CDR3 sequences listed, about a third are singletons. This clonotype was counted ten times or more. Its target is not known. This TCR derives from a human donor in good health (CMV status not recorded). Some clones in this sample may be carry-over from other donors' samples. This chain links TRBV12-3 or TRBV12-4 with TRBJ2-1; TRBD2 might be the D (5 bases). Sequenced input: PBMCs. The CDR3 is CASSRVRDEQFF. The CDR3 nucleotides read TGTGCCAGCAGTAGAGTGAGGGATGAGCAGTTCTTC.